The 5 T cell receptor beta chains reported below all come from one sample, sequenced in a study of blood T cell repertoires in COVID-19. Data came from immunoSEQ multiplex PCR; TCRdb stores just in-frame clones and leaves some out. The data hold fewer than 300,000 clones, with less than 90% observed a single time. Sample: peripheral blood. Receptor source: a man in his sixties who had recovered from COVID-19.

V is TRBV19 and J is TRBJ2-1; 10 nucleotides agree with TRBD2. This CDR3 contains 14 residues. V shed 4 bases and J 6 bases; nucleotides not matched to a gene: 3. Per germline, CDR1 LNHDA and CDR2 SQIVND (reference sequence). The CDR3 DNA sequence: TGTGCCAGTAGTACCCTAGCGGGGGTCAATGAGCAGTTCTTC. This translates into CASSTLAGVNEQFF. Filled out from reference TRBV19 and TRBJ2-1, the complete variable domain reads DGGITQSPKYLFRKEGQNVTLSCEQNLNHDAMYWYRQDPGQGLRLIYYSQIVNDFQKGDIAEGYSVSREKKESFPLTVTSAQKNPTAFYLCASSTLAGVNEQFFGPGTRLTVL.

This rearrangement joins TRBV7-2 to TRBJ1-2; D perhaps matches TRBD1 (5 bases). The V end lost 4 bases, the J end lost 5 bases, and 14 bases lay between the germline ends. In germline, CDR1 is SGHTA, CDR2 FQGNSA. This CDR3 has 14 residues. The CDR3 coding sequence is TGTGCCAGCAGCTGGCAGGGCTCGACGTATGGCTACACCTTC. Residues: CASSWQGSTYGYTF.

V usage is TRBV27 and J usage is TRBJ1-4; the match to TRBD1 covers 7 bases. The V segment lost 4 bases and the J segment 8 bases; nucleotides outside the gene matches: 13. Germline loops: CDR1 MNHEY, CDR2 SMNVEV (reference sequence). The length of the CDR3 is 16 residues. In DNA form, the CDR3 reads TGTGCCAGCAGTTGGGGGACAGCTCTGGCCGGGGAAAAACTGTTTTTT. This translates into CASSWGTALAGEKLFF.

This clone was recorded a few times. The rearrangement uses TRBV6-2 or TRBV6-3 and TRBJ1-5; 7 bases are shared with TRBD1. Per the germline V gene, CDR1 is MNHEY and CDR2 is SVGEGT. The junction had 7 bases not matched to a gene; V was cut back by 5 bases and J by 3 bases. The CDR3 has 15 amino acids. The chain's CDR3 is CASSQMGQNNQPQHF. The CDR3 DNA sequence: TGTGCCAGCAGTCAAATGGGACAGAACAATCAGCCCCAGCATTTT.

About this clone itself: The sample contains more than one DNA sequence encoding this CDR3. This chain joins TRBV10-3 and TRBJ2-1; 8 bases are a match to TRBD2. The V gene's germline CDR1 is ENHRY and CDR2 SYGVKD. The CDR3 length is 12 residues. J lost 8 bases, V lost 6 bases, and 3 bases had no gene match. CDR3 nucleotide sequence: TGTGCCATCAGCGGGGGGGCCCATGAGCAGTTCTTC. Its translation is CAISGGAHEQFF.